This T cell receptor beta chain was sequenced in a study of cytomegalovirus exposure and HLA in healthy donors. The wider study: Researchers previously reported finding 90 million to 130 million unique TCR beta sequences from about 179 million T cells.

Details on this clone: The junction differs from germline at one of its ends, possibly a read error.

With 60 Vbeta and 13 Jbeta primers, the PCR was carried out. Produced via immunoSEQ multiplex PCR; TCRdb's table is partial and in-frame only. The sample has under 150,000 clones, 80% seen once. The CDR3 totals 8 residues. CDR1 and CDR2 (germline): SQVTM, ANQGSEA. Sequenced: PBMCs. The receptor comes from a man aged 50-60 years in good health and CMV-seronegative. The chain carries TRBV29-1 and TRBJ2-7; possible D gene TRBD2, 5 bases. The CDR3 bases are TGCAGCGTTGACGGGGTGAACTTC. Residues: CSVDGVNF.